This TCR beta chain was documented in a study of beta chain features in type 1 diabetes (dated by TCRdb to the late 2010s). Study-wide context: No differences in mean age, gender distribution, total cell number or subset yield were found between patients and healthy donors. In the study, recently diagnosed type 1 diabetes patients and matched healthy donors were compared on the TCRB repertoires of their sorted circulating CD4+ T cell subsets. Regulatory and stem cell-like memory subsets were isolated from only 8 patients and about 8 healthy donors, whereas naive and central memory subsets came from all 30 or so donors. Across all samples, 107,917,701 sorted cells were examined, and cell number per subset correlated strongly with RNA yield.

To note about this clone: What antigen it recognizes has not been identified. Base qualities are missing; no much larger clone stands one base away.

V loses 3 bases of germline sequence and J loses 1 base, and the interval between the two ends is 12 bases. Taken from cysteine to phenylalanine, the CDR3 has 15 residues. Solely the CDR3 DNA is kept, with 45 bases framed from the first base. According to the germline V gene (reference sequence), CDR1 reads SEHNR and CDR2 reads FQNEAQ. All of the isolated RNA was reverse transcribed with the High Capacity cDNA Reverse Transcription Kit, so expressed TCRB transcripts were sequenced. Deep immunoSEQ sequencing was performed on naive, central memory and regulatory T cell samples, with an average of roughly 3.3 million total reads per sample. After sorted cells were lysed in RLT buffer, RNA was extracted with DNase-treated RNeasy Micro or Mini kits, with the choice depending on cell number. Each cell subset was processed on its own to prevent cross-contamination, while patient and healthy donor samples were processed together. Using the immunoSEQ multiplex PCR, TCRB sequences were amplified from cDNA into 87-bp fragments spanning the CDR3 region. The amplicons were sequenced using the Illumina HiSeq platform. As for how the authors treated the data: PCR bias was computationally corrected using synthetic template baselines, reads within Hamming distance 2 were collapsed, and singletons that could not be merged were discarded. Reads were aligned against IMGT to assign V, D and J genes, CDR3 length and insertions or deletions at six rearrangement sites. Within each subset, clonotype counts were normalized to the number of sorted cells before true diversity and Gini coefficients were calculated with the tcR R package. The overlap coefficient, calculated on TCRB nucleotide sequences, was used to measure repertoire sharing. TCRdb took this table from immuneACCESS and kept in-frame rearrangements with V and J called. Such tables lack part of the clones; where checked against another copy, unresolved V genes explain under half of the gap, and the rest is unexplained. The V and J calls and the clone size are those of that table, but D and trimming were determined from the DNA. Recorded for this sample are around 70,000 clones; 45% to 50% of them occurred a single time. Roughly 0.7% of the sample belongs to the ten largest clones.

Points the paper makes about the study in general: At VDJ recombination sites, patients with type 1 diabetes made fewer insertions and deleted more nucleotides, a pattern implying thymic rearrangement abnormalities. PCR might favor shorter templates, but patient and control samples were amplified and corrected together, so any skew would affect both groups equally. Naive, central memory and regulatory TCRB repertoires appeared to be more alike among patients than among healthy donors. Because the HLA sub-analyses included only small numbers of individuals, any influence of HLA type on TCRB rearrangement was left unresolved. Because cDNA was sequenced instead of genomic DNA, highly expressing activated cells could be over-represented, though the groups showed no difference in activation or CD3 levels. Type 1 diabetes patients showed a moderate but significant shortening of TCRB CDR3 length in all four CD4+ subsets.

Each donor gave one peripheral blood draw, about 110 mL on average, collected into heparinised tubes. A BD FACSAria II was used to sort naive, central memory, regulatory and stem cell-like memory CD4+ T cells with a panel that included CD45RO, CCR7, CD25, CD127, CD95 and CD27. All sorted populations exceeded 95% purity. PBMCs were isolated right away by Lymphoprep density gradient centrifugation and were stained directly, without culture. Samples were stained and sorted in pairs, with one healthy donor and one patient per experiment, so that batch effects were minimized. Sequenced: central memory CD4+ T cells from blood. The sequence is built from TRBV7-9 and TRBJ1-1; TRBD1 is a weak D gene call, 6 bases matching. The sequence derives from a man aged 25 to 40 with type 1 diabetes. The sequence in DNA is TGTGCCAGCAGCTTTTACAGGGCACCGAACACTGAAGCTTTCTTT. This codes for CASSFYRAPNTEAFF.